This T cell receptor beta chain originates from a study of cytomegalovirus exposure and HLA in healthy donors listed by TCRdb under 2017. About the investigation overall: In an earlier analysis of approximately 640 of the donors, 250 to 350 Gb of sequence data and 117 million unique TCR beta sequences from about 190 million T cells were reported. A handful of DR-DQ haplotypes were handled as single units for association and clustering because linkage in the cohort was strong. Of the roughly 400 genotyped donors, roughly 80% were placed in the genetic ancestry cluster associated with self-reported Caucasian donors. Across about 380 genotyped donors of the cohort, an average of approximately 220,000 unique TCR beta nucleotide sequences per donor were sequenced, and 15% to 20% of those sequences were non-productive. Donor age, sex, ethnicity and CMV serostatus were compiled alongside the repertoire data. An earlier analysis of approximately 630 of the donors applied high-throughput TCR beta sequencing to assess whether each TCR beta V gene segment acted as functional or pseudogenic. Both class I and class II loci were covered by HLA typing, at four-digit resolution. Rather than drawing on any new phenotypic data, the later analysis identified candidate immune exposures from TCR beta sequences and the way those sequences occurred across donors. The number of donors typed differed by locus, with roughly 620-640 for A, B, C, DRB1 and DQB1, around 500 for DQA1, 600 to 610 for DPA1, and under 490 for DPB1. To predict cytomegalovirus infection status, the study combined high-throughput TCR immunosequencing, statistical association of individual TCRs with disease status, and machine learning. Genome-wide SNP genotypes for about three fifths of the roughly 670 donors were used in a later genetic analysis, which treated that subset as a discovery cohort. Besides the first cohort of 666 subjects, a separate validation cohort made up of 120 or so different subjects was used. Roughly 310 gigabases of sequencing data and approximately 85 million unique TCR sequences were included in an early release covering about 600 HLA-typed donors. In a later analysis, previously published TCR beta repertoires from several hundred donors were re-analyzed and high-resolution HLA genotyping was added so that TCR occurrence patterns could be studied. Every discovery cohort repertoire had been produced on one sequencing platform. The study aimed to test whether cataloging public T cell receptors could reveal signatures of past pathogen exposure. The T cell repertoires of some 700 subjects were profiled by immunosequencing and related to cytomegalovirus serostatus.

In regard to this clone: Its antigen target is currently unknown. The input lacks base qualities; no much larger clone sits a single base away.

The cohort comprised approximately 700 healthy bone marrow donors. At the time of sampling, all cohort members were nominally healthy, though unrecorded immune exposures were likely present. The donor was CMV seronegative and was included in the group of about 400 seronegative cohort members. A peripheral blood sample was provided by each donor, and peripheral blood mononuclear cells were used for TCR beta sequencing. Genomic DNA extraction from the blood cell samples was performed with the Qiagen DNeasy Blood Extraction Kit. Libraries were made using the immunoSEQ multiplex PCR assay. A mixture of 60 forward primers for TCR Vbeta segments and 13 reverse primers for TCR Jbeta segments was used in the multiplex PCR. The CDR3 region of rearranged TCR beta genes was amplified from genomic DNA by a multiplex PCR assay. The Illumina HiSeq System was used to sequence the amplified TCR beta libraries as 87-base-pair reads. The authors processed their data as follows. In a later analysis, some 80 million unique TCR beta chains were counted across the roughly 670 repertoires, and roughly 10 million of these chains were shared by at least two donors. Raw reads were error-corrected and collapsed into unique sequences with a nearest-neighbor algorithm that merged closely related sequences to remove PCR and sequencing errors. V, D and J gene segments were assigned by aligning CDR3 sequences to IMGT reference sequences. For a sequence to be retained, at least a six-nucleotide match to both a V gene segment and a J gene segment was required. Rearrangements were called productive when the CDR3 lacked stop codons and stayed in frame with V and J; all others were non-productive. CDR3 was defined according to IMGT convention as the region running from the second conserved V-encoded cysteine to the conserved J-encoded phenylalanine. The earlier analysis of around 640 of the donors excluded sequences that lacked an unambiguous match to a single V gene segment. In an earlier analysis of 587 of the donors, V segments were called functional above 56.7% productive rearrangements and were called segregating when the between-donor standard deviation exceeded 5%. A statistical classification framework was built to diagnose cytomegalovirus status from the catalog of TCR beta chain sequences. In a later analysis, V and J genes were assigned by comparing TCR nucleotide sequences against IMGT/GENE-DB human TR gene sequences. In a later analysis, CDR3 sequences and most-parsimonious VDJ recombination scenarios were assigned using the TCRdist pipeline. In a later analysis, each TCR beta chain was defined by its CDR3 amino acid sequence together with its V-gene family, and reads lacking a unique V-gene family were excluded. A later analysis removed 450 to 600 highly shared, low-generation-probability nucleotide sequences to deal with suspected cross-contamination and a sequencing artifact. A later analysis calculated a clonal expansion index for each public chain from normalized within-repertoire ranks of inferred template counts. In a later analysis, generation probabilities were computed using a VDJ recombination model fitted to out-of-frame rearrangements, and the results were checked against IGoR. A later analysis scored TCR-TCR, TCR-HLA and TCR-CMV co-occurrence with hypergeometric tests, applying a repertoire-size bias correction to TCR pairs. In a later analysis, false discovery rates were estimated by permuting HLA or CMV assignments 20 times. In a later analysis, co-occurring TCRs were grouped using DBSCAN, and TCRdist sequence similarity was added for clustering within HLA-allele-positive subsets. For co-occurrence clustering, repertoires with fewer than 30,000 or more than 120,000 public chains were excluded, along with a handful of repertoires with anomalous nucleotide sharing. TCRdb retrieved this table from immuneACCESS and kept in-frame rearrangements only. Not all clones are present; in checked studies, unresolved V genes account for under half, and no reason is known for the remainder. V and J calls and clone size are given by that table; D and trimming were obtained from the DNA. The sample table contains 200,000 to 250,000 clones; only one count was recorded for roughly 90% of them. The ten largest account for around 1% of the sample.

Study-level results and caveats: The classifier was reported to diagnose cytomegalovirus status with high specificity and sensitivity in both the original and validation cohorts. The study gave a list of roughly 150 TCR beta chains associated with cytomegalovirus. A later analysis reported that several top co-occurrence clusters appeared linked to parvovirus B19, influenza, CMV and Epstein-Barr virus. A cluster of highly shared sequence variants was judged likely to be a technical artifact of the sequencing pipeline. In vitro tests confirmed that three of the cytomegalovirus-associated TCR beta chains recognize cytomegalovirus antigens. Compared with equally common non-associated chains, HLA-associated TCR beta chains in a later analysis were more clonally expanded and had lower generation probabilities. Most TCR sequences were seen in very few donors, while some public TCRs were found in many individuals. At a false discovery rate of 0.05, a later analysis linked 15,000 to 20,000 TCR beta sequences to specific HLA alleles. Only TCR beta chains were sequenced in this cohort, and the absence of alpha or paired-chain data limited detectable features. In a later genetic analysis, a missense DCLRE1C variant was associated with V-gene and J-gene trimming of TCR beta chains, and the association was replicated in an independent cohort. The only immune exposure information available for the cohort was CMV serostatus. Broadly in line with IMGT annotations, most TCR beta V segments showed up in productive rearrangements about 87% or about 30% of the time in an earlier analysis of approximately 600 of the donors. Because HLA typing was missing for some donors at each locus, association tests included only the typed subset. Correlated functional status among segregating V segments might reflect linkage disequilibrium, but an unknown experimental factor could not be ruled out. Strong co-occurrence of HLA alleles, especially DR and DQ, made assigning TCR associations to individual alleles difficult. The earlier analysis of 450 to 700 of the donors excluded over 15 rarely observed V segments, including chromosome 9 orphons, because counts were too low. According to a later analysis, most CMV-associated TCR beta chains appeared to be HLA-restricted, and the HLA associations seemed to be driven largely by CMV exposure. Sequencing depth was assumed to be roughly uniform across donors in the presence/absence analyses, though that assumption may not hold. A later genetic analysis reported fewer N-insertions in productive TCRs among donors in an Asian-associated ancestry cluster than the roughly 720-donor mean. A further reported finding was that TCR beta sequences accurately predicted the HLA-A and HLA-B alleles for most subjects in the first cohort. In a later analysis, TCR association rates were found to vary across HLA loci, with the most associated TCRs seen for DRB1 alleles and the fewest for HLA-C alleles. According to the authors, the approach could potentially be generalized to other disease states and immunological phenotypes.

Sample: PBMCs. The TCR comes from a woman aged 18-29 years in good health and CMV-seronegative.

The base sequence is TGTGCCAGCAGTTTATATCCCAGGGCGGAGGGCTACACCTTC. This encodes CASSLYPRAEGYTF. Recombination connected TRBV27 to TRBJ1-2; TRBD1 is possibly the D segment (5 matching bases). Reading from cysteine to phenylalanine, the CDR3 counts 14 amino acids. The only DNA kept is the CDR3, 42 bases in frame from the first base. Per the germline V gene (reference sequence), MNHEY is the CDR1 and SMNVEV is the CDR2. Cut back by 1 base and 8 bases, the V and J ends lie 14 bases apart.